The source of this TCR beta chain is a study of blood T cells in healthy people across ages. A second roughly 6 to 11 cycle PCR used barcoded and J-beta primers. Every sample gave at least 2.5 million paired-end reads containing CDR3. From the 5' RACE reads, TCRdb called clonotypes with MiXCR, one entry per CDR3 protein. The sample comprises fewer than 2,000,000 distinct CDR3 sequences, around 35% of which are singletons, and roughly 10% rests with the top ten. Notes on the study in general: The diversity estimates, figures obtained from one million T cells, were considered underestimates.

Ten or more counts support this clonotype. No antigen is known for it. The authors isolated at least 6 million PBMCs per sample. V lost 6 bases to trimming and J lost 6 bases; unmatched junction nucleotides: 6. Germline CDR1 SQVTM, CDR2 ANQGSEA. CDR3 size: 13 residues. The clonotype was recovered from a woman in her twenties or thirties in good health. V is TRBV29-1 and J is TRBJ2-4, with 9 bases that match TRBD1. The source material was blood. CDR3 residues: CSVHGTGTNIQYF. Written as DNA, the CDR3 is TGCAGCGTGCACGGGACAGGGACAAACATTCAGTACTTC.